The clone carrying this T cell receptor beta chain has at least ten counts. What it recognizes is unknown. The data were taken from a study of T cells in Graves' hyperthyroidism and ophthalmopathy. TCR beta CDR3 region amplification was performed from RNA transcripts. TCR CDR3 regions were first amplified by RT-PCR with HTBI primers. TCRdb redid the calling of the multiplex PCR reads with MiXCR, one entry per CDR3 protein. Here the sample spans roughly 650,000 distinct CDR3 sequences, approximately 15% being singletons. Study results and caveats: Through a model of 13 V-J features, ophthalmopathy was separated from stable hyperthyroidism.

V dropped 4 bases and J dropped 0 bases, with 11 bases sitting between them. This CDR3 comprises 16 residues. The germline gives CDR1 SGHRS, CDR2 YFSETQ. Investigators excluded patients with uncontrolled infection, other autoimmune disease, pregnancy or lactation. The specimen sequenced was blood. This sequence was found in a woman in her 40s with Graves' ophthalmopathy. The rearrangement links TRBV5-1 to TRBJ1-6; D is uncertain. CDR3 sequence (DNA): TGCGCCAGCAGCGTGGGAGGGAGCTCCTATAATTCACCCCTCCACTTT. This sequence encodes CASSVGGSSYNSPLHF.